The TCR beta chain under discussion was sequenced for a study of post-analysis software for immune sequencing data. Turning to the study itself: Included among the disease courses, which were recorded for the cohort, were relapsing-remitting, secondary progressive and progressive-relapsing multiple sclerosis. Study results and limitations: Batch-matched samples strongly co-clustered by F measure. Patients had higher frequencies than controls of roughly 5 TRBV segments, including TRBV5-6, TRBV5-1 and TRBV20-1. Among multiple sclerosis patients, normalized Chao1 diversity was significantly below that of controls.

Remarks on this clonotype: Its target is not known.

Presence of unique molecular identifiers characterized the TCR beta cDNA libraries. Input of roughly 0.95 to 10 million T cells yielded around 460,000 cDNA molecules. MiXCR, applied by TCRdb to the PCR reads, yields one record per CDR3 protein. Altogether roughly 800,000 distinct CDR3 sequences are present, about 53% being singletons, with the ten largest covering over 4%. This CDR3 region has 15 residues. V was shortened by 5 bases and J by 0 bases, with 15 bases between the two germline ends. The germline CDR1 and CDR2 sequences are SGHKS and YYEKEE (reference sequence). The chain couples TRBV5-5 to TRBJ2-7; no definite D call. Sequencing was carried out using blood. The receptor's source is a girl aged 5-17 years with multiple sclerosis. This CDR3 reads CASRMASSASYEQYF. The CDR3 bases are TGTGCCAGCAGGATGGCCTCCTCCGCCTCCTACGAGCAGTACTTC.